Below are 3 T cell receptor beta chains sequenced from a single sample in a study of blood T cell repertoires in COVID-19. Measured with immunoSEQ multiplex PCR; TCRdb has only the in-frame clones, and not every one. The sample yields roughly 380,000 clones, more than 70% seen once. The sequencing sample was made of peripheral blood. The receptors derive from a woman aged 55 to 70 with COVID-19, enrolled during active disease.

V and J are TRBV12-3 or TRBV12-4 and TRBJ1-2; TRBD1 aligns across 8 bases. V lost 5 bases to trimming and J lost 8 bases; unmatched junction nucleotides: 7. The CDR3 loop spans 13 amino acids. Here the CDR3 reads CASSPRGLEGYTF. The CDR3 coding sequence is TGTGCCAGCAGTCCCAGGGGGCTTGAAGGCTACACCTTC.

The V gene is TRBV18, the J gene TRBJ1-2; D possibly corresponds to TRBD1 (6 bases). Per germline, CDR1 KGHSH and CDR2 LQKENI. This CDR3 is 14 amino acids long. The V end lost 0 bases, the J end lost 5 bases, and 10 bases lay between the germline ends. The DNA of the CDR3 is TGTGCCAGCTCACCACCCTCACAGGGTTATGGCTACACCTTC. It translates to CASSPPSQGYGYTF.

The chain combines TRBV28 with TRBJ2-7; possibly TRBD1 for D (5 bases). V lost 2 bases and J lost 6, with 14 bases in between. The germline V gene encodes CDR1 MDHEN and CDR2 SYDVKM. The CDR3 length is 14 residues. The CDR3 region is CASSLGQGLREQYF. In nucleotides, the CDR3 is TGTGCCAGCAGTTTAGGGCAGGGTCTTCGCGAGCAGTACTTC.